The 8 T cell receptor beta chains listed next were all sequenced from one sample in a study of cytotoxic CD8 clonotypes in ibrutinib-treated CLL. Assay: immunoSEQ multiplex PCR; the TCRdb copy retains only in-frame clones and omits some. The sample consists of around 14,000 clones, roughly 50% of them appearing once. The sequencing used PBMCs, collected at a roughly 22-month disease-progression time point, from a patient treated with ibrutinib. All receptors derive from a human donor with chronic lymphocytic leukemia.

This rearrangement joins TRBV12-5 to TRBJ2-3, with D unresolved. V lost 2 bases, J lost 2 bases, and 2 bases lay in between. From germline, CDR1 is LGHNT and CDR2 FRNRAP. This CDR3 region has 12 residues. The CDR3 nucleotides read TGTGCTAGTGGTTTGAACACAGATACGCAGTATTTT. Residues: CASGLNTDTQYF.

The J gene is TRBJ2-5, the V gene TRBV30; 9 bases agree with TRBD2. The J segment lost 5 bases and the V segment lost 7 bases, leaving 8 bases of the junction unmatched. The germline gives CDR1 GTSNPN, CDR2 SVGIG (reference sequence). The CDR3 consists of 13 residues. The DNA for the CDR3 is TGTGCCTCCGCCCGGCGGGGGGGGGAGACCCAGTACTTC. Encoded protein: CASARRGGETQYF. The whole variable domain, filled in from reference TRBV30 and TRBJ2-5, reads SQTIHQWPATLVQPVGSPLSLECTVEGTSNPNLYWYRQAAGRGLQLLFYSVGIGQISSEVPQNLSASRPQDRQFILSSKKLLLSDSGFYLCASARRGGETQYFGPGTRLLVL.

The rearrangement links TRBV9 to TRBJ1-1; 9 bases agree with TRBD1. V lost 0 bases to trimming and J lost 5 bases; unmatched junction nucleotides: 2. CDR1 is SGDLS and CDR2 is YYNGEE in the germline V gene. The CDR3 runs to 14 residues. CDR3 nucleotide sequence: TGTGCCAGCAGCGTAGCCGGACAGGGGACTGAAGCTTTCTTT. Translation: CASSVAGQGTEAFF.

The chain carries TRBV11-1 and TRBJ2-7, with D unclear. The CDR3 covers 13 residues. The V gene's germline CDR1 is SGHAT and CDR2 FQDESV (reference sequence). V was shortened by 3 bases and J by 6 bases, with 12 bases between the two germline ends. The CDR3 DNA sequence: TGTGCCAGCAGCTTGGCAGGTCTGAGCGAGCAGTACTTC. Its protein is CASSLAGLSEQYF. The full variable domain, its missing parts supplied by reference TRBV11-1 and TRBJ2-7, is EAEVAQSPRYKITEKSQAVAFWCDPISGHATLYWYRQILGQGPELLVQFQDESVVDDSQLPKDRFSAERLKGVDSTLKIQPAELGDSAMYLCASSLAGLSEQYFGPGTRLTVT.

V gene TRBV6-1 combines with J gene TRBJ1-1, with D unresolved. The CDR3 loop spans 13 amino acids. Between the trimmed V and J ends, which lost 6 bases and 5 bases, there was a span of 13 bases. Germline CDR1 and CDR2: MNHNS and SASEGT. The CDR3 is CASRQTSGTEAFF. The CDR3 DNA sequence: TGTGCCAGCAGGCAGACATCCGGTACTGAAGCTTTCTTT.

In its sample, this clone was seen a few times. This chain connects TRBV18 to TRBJ1-1, with a weak D call TRBD1 (6 bases). Germline CDR1 reads KGHSH; CDR2 reads LQKENI. V lost 2 bases, J lost 11 bases, and 15 bases lay in between. The CDR3 sequence is 13 residues long. CDR3 region: CASSPDGGLKAFF. As DNA, the CDR3 is TGTGCCAGCTCACCAGATGGGGGCTTGAAGGCTTTCTTT.

The gene calls are TRBV29-1 and TRBJ2-1; 15 bases are shared with TRBD2. The CDR3 is made up of 15 amino acids. Germline V gene data show CDR1 as SQVTM and CDR2 as ANQGSEA. The junction had 5 bases not matched to a gene; V was cut back by 7 bases and J by 4 bases. The CDR3 reads CSARTSGGVYNEQFF. Here the CDR3 DNA reads TGCAGCGCCCGGACTAGCGGGGGGGTTTACAATGAGCAGTTCTTC.

This rearrangement joins TRBV10-2 to TRBJ1-5, with TRBD1 matching 10 bases. CDR1 and CDR2 from the germline V gene are WSHSY and SAAADI. J lost 5 bases, V lost 6 bases, and 13 bases had no gene match. The CDR3 has 17 residues. The DNA for the CDR3 is TGCGCCAGCAGAGACGGGGCCGGGACAGGGGTTTATCAGCCCCAGCATTTT. Its protein is CASRDGAGTGVYQPQHF.